Listed here are 3 T cell receptor beta chains from one sample, sequenced in a study of CXCR3-negative and CXCR3-positive naive CD8 T cells. The authors prepared UMI-labeled TRB cDNA libraries by 5' RACE. With the 5' RACE reads reprocessed, TCRdb shows one record per CDR3 protein and no DNA. Here the sample table reports 150,000 or so distinct CDR3 sequences. The specimen was naive CXCR3- CD8+ T cells from blood. Subset specified: CD45RO-CCR7+CD27+CD95- naive CD8+ T cells lacking CXCR3 (TNR3-). The receptors shown here come from a human donor in good health. Some clones in this sample may be carry-over from other donors' samples.

This sequence joins TRBV29-1 and TRBJ1-1. Germline values: CDR1 SQVTM, CDR2 ANQGSEA. This CDR3 region has 14 residues. CDR3: CSVEQPYMNTEAFF. Looking up the rest from reference TRBV29-1 and TRBJ1-1 gives the full variable domain: SAVISQKPSRDICQRGTSLTIQCQVDSQVTMMFWYRQQPGQSLTLIATANQGSEATYESGFVIDKFPISRPNLTFSTLTVSNMSPEDSSIYLCSVEQPYMNTEAFFGQGTRLTVV.

The chain links TRBV28 to TRBJ1-6; as DNA is missing, the TRBD1 call by TCRdb cannot be tested. Germline V gene sequence: CDR1 MDHEN, CDR2 SYDVKM. The CDR3 is made up of 14 amino acids. This CDR3 is CASSWGQRNSPLHF. The variable domain in full, completed from reference TRBV28 and TRBJ1-6, reads DVKVTQSSRYLVKRTGEKVFLECVQDMDHENMFWYRQDPGLGLRLIYFSYDVKMKEKGDIPEGYSVSREKKERFSLILESASTNQTSMYLCASSWGQRNSPLHFGNGTRLTVT.

The rearrangement joins TRBV28 to TRBJ1-1. This CDR3 is built from 13 residues. CDR1 and CDR2 from the germline V gene are MDHEN and SYDVKM. CDR3 loop: CASTDDTNTEAFF. The full variable domain, its missing parts supplied by reference TRBV28 and TRBJ1-1, is DVKVTQSSRYLVKRTGEKVFLECVQDMDHENMFWYRQDPGLGLRLIYFSYDVKMKEKGDIPEGYSVSREKKERFSLILESASTNQTSMYLCASTDDTNTEAFFGQGTRLTVV.